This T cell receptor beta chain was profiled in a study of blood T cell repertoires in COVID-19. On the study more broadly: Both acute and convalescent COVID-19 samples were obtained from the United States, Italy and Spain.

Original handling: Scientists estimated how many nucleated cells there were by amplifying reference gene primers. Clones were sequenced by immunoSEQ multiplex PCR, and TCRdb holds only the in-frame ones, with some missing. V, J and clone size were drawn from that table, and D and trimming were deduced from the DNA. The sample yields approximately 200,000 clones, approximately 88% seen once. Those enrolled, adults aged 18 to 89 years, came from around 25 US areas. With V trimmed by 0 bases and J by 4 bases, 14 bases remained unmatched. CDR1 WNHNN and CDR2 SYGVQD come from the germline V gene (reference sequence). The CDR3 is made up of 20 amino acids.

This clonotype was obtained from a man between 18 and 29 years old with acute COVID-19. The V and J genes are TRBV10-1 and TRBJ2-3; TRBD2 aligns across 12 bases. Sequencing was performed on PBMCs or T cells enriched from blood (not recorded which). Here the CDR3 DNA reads TGCGCCAGCAGTGAGTCAAAAACCTACGGACTAGCGGGATCAGCAGATACGCAGTATTTT. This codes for CASSESKTYGLAGSADTQYF.